The 11 T cell receptor beta chains below all came from one sample that was sequenced in a study of CD8 T cells in ankylosing spondylitis. Notes on the study in general: What seemed typical of ankylosing spondylitis blood was a TCR beta motif built from roughly eight highly homologous variants.

TCRdb analysed the 5' RACE reads with MiXCR anew, one entry per CDR3 protein. The data show under 550,000 distinct CDR3 sequences, roughly 27% seen once. Their antigens are not known. The sample comprised blood, either unsorted or a sorted T cell fraction (not recorded which). Receptor source: a male donor with ankylosing spondylitis.

This clonotype came up a few times. V usage is TRBV29-1 and J usage is TRBJ2-7; 8 bases are shared with TRBD1. Germline lookup yields CDR1 SQVTM and CDR2 ANQGSEA. This CDR3 comprises 16 residues. Losses at the gene ends were 4 bases for V and 1 base for J; bases not matched to a gene: 12. For the CDR3, the DNA is TGCAGCGTTGGCTCTCGGCAGGGGGCCCTATCCTACGAGCAGTACTTC. Its translation is CSVGSRQGALSYEQYF.

In this sample, this clonotype turned up a few times. The chain employs TRBV5-1 and TRBJ2-1, with 12 positions matching TRBD2. Trimming removed 3 bases from V and 3 bases from J; junction bases left unmatched: 4. The germline V gene encodes CDR1 SGHRS and CDR2 YFSETQ. The CDR3 is made up of 16 amino acids. The CDR3 DNA follows: TGCGCCAGCAGCTCCCCTAGCGGGAGGGTCTACAATGAGCAGTTCTTC. Protein sequence: CASSSPSGRVYNEQFF.

The J gene is TRBJ1-4, the V gene TRBV18; no clear D. Germline lookup yields CDR1 KGHSH and CDR2 LQKENI. V lost 4 bases to trimming and J lost 0 bases, with 9 bases between them. This CDR3 has 15 residues. The CDR3 DNA reads as TGTGCCAGCTCACAAACGGTTGCAACTAATGAAAAACTGTTTTTT. Its protein is CASSQTVATNEKLFF.

This clonotype has more than one count but fewer than ten. This chain uses TRBV9 with TRBJ2-1; D might be TRBD2 (6 bases). V gave up 1 base and J gave up 2 bases, with 10 bases separating them. The CDR3 covers 15 residues. CDR1 and CDR2 (germline): SGDLS, YYNGEE. In DNA form, the CDR3 reads TGTGCCAGCAGCGTATTGGGGGGAACCTACAATGAGCAGTTCTTC. Translation: CASSVLGGTYNEQFF.

The chain employs TRBV28 and TRBJ2-3, with D unclear. CDR3 length equals 15 residues. Trimming left V 3 bases short and J 7 bases short, with 17 bases between. Germline CDR1 MDHEN, CDR2 SYDVKM. As DNA, the CDR3 is TGTGCCAGCAGTTTTCTGGAGCTCGCGAAAAATACGCAGTATTTT. This gives the protein CASSFLELAKNTQYF. The whole variable domain, filled in from reference TRBV28 and TRBJ2-3, reads DVKVTQSSRYLVKRTGEKVFLECVQDMDHENMFWYRQDPGLGLRLIYFSYDVKMKEKGDIPEGYSVSREKKERFSLILESASTNQTSMYLCASSFLELAKNTQYFGPGTRLTVL.

The chain has TRBV7-2 and TRBJ2-7, with D uncertain. Germline assignment: CDR1 SGHTA and CDR2 FQGNSA. This CDR3 has 13 amino acids. V dropped 5 bases and J dropped 3 bases, with 11 bases sitting between them. The DNA of the CDR3 is TGTGCCAGCAGCGCAAGCTTTAACTACGAGCAGTACTTC. Translated, it gives CASSASFNYEQYF. Using reference TRBV7-2 and TRBJ2-7 for the parts outside the CDR3, the full variable domain is GAGVSQSPSNKVTEKGKDVELRCDPISGHTALYWYRQSLGQGLEFLIYFQGNSAPDKSGLPSDRFSAERTGGSVSTLTIQRTQQEDSAVYLCASSASFNYEQYFGPGTRLTVT.

The chain joins TRBV5-1 to TRBJ1-2, with a tentative D call TRBD1 (6 bases). Trimming took 3 bases from V and 4 from J, leaving 13 bases between them. This CDR3 is built from 14 residues. Per germline, CDR1 SGHRS and CDR2 YFSETQ. CDR3 sequence: CASSSEHRAYGYTF. The DNA for the CDR3 is TGCGCCAGCAGCTCCGAACACAGGGCCTATGGCTACACCTTC.

The chain uses TRBV5-1 and TRBJ1-6; the match to TRBD1 covers 7 bases. Germline CDR1 and CDR2: SGHRS and YFSETQ. The CDR3 spans 15 residues. The V segment lost 4 bases and the J segment 7 bases; nucleotides outside the gene matches: 8. In DNA, the CDR3 is TGCGCCAGCAGCATTCTACAGGGGCAAAATTCACCCCTCCACTTT. This translates into CASSILQGQNSPLHF.

This clonotype was detected only once. This chain joins TRBV2 and TRBJ2-1; 10 bases are shared with TRBD2. The V gene's germline CDR1 is SNHLY and CDR2 FYNNEI. V was pared by 3 bases and J by 9 bases, with 8 bases of the junction left unmatched. The CDR3 has 15 residues. CDR3 DNA sequence: TGTGCCAGCAGTGAGCTAGCGGGAGTATTTAGTGAGCAGTTCTTC. It yields the protein CASSELAGVFSEQFF.

A note on this clonotype: Possible read error: a much larger clone is one base away. The chain couples TRBV7-2 to TRBJ2-1; no clear D. CDR3 length: 13 residues. The V gene lost 5 bases and the J gene lost 9 bases, with 14 bases spanning the gap. The germline V gene encodes CDR1 SGHTA and CDR2 FQGNSA. The CDR3 sequence is CASSPAWSTEQFF. In DNA form, the CDR3 reads TGTGCCAGCAGCCCCGCGTGGAGCACTGAGCAGTTCTTC.

The DNA for the CDR3 is TGTGCCTGGGAGGAGCGGGGACTACAAGAGACCCAGTACTTC. Translating it yields CAWEERGLQETQYF. This chain connects TRBV30 to TRBJ2-5, with TRBD2 matching 7 bases. Trimming cost V 5 bases and J 2 bases; bases outside gene matches: 8. This CDR3 has 14 amino acids. Germline CDR1 and CDR2: GTSNPN and SVGIG (reference sequence).